Reported below is one T cell receptor (beta chain). Its antigen is undetermined. This sample is part of a study of cytomegalovirus exposure and HLA in healthy donors. Study at large: Of about 400 genotyped donors, about 81% clustered with self-reported Caucasian donors. Study-wide results and limits: When analyzed later, a missense DCLRE1C variant was found to be linked to TCR beta V- and J-gene trimming. Among TCR beta chains, those listed as cytomegalovirus-associated numbered about 160. Specificity of three CMV-associated chains for CMV antigens was verified in vitro.

Primers for the PCR totalled 60 Vbeta and 13 Jbeta. This table comes from immunoSEQ multiplex PCR, and its TCRdb copy is limited to in-frame clones, with some not included. Of 100,000 or so clones in the sample, over 75% were seen once. Germline V gene lookup returns CDR1 SGHRS and CDR2 YFSETQ. The CDR3 covers 14 residues. V was cut by 3 bases and J by 3 bases, with 10 bases left in between. This chain uses TRBV5-1 with TRBJ1-3; D may be TRBD1 (6 bases). The sequence was collected from a woman in her thirties or forties in good health and CMV-seropositive. The sequenced sample was PBMCs. The CDR3 coding sequence is TGCGCCAGCAGCTCCCAGGGGCTTGGAAACACCATATATTTT. This codes for CASSSQGLGNTIYF.